The rows below give T cell receptor beta chains drawn from one sample of a study of blood T cell repertoires in COVID-19. Method: immunoSEQ multiplex PCR; TCRdb's copy keeps in-frame clones and lacks some. The sample lists 400,000 to 550,000 clones, 87% occurring once. Sequenced sample: PBMCs or T cells enriched from blood (not recorded which). The receptor set was obtained from a woman younger than 35 with acute COVID-19. The CDR3 runs from the conserved cysteine through the conserved F or W. Each record gives: V gene, clone size, D gene, J gene, CDR3 DNA, CDR3 protein. The D gene is left open where the match is weak. Rows give clone size only sometimes, using once, few, many, or a class for an expanded clone.

>TRBV3-1/TRBV3-2|NA|NA|TRBJ1-4
TGTGCCAGCAAGTCAGGCACCGCAACTAATGAAAAACTGTTTTTT
CASKSGTATNEKLFF
>TRBV7-8|NA|NA|TRBJ1-3
TGTGCCAGCAGCGCCACAAGCTCTGGAAACACCATATATTTT
CASSATSSGNTIYF
>TRBV29-1|NA|TRBD2|TRBJ2-7
TGCAGCGTTATACGGGGACTAGACTACGAGCAGTACTTC
CSVIRGLDYEQYF
>TRBV9|NA|NA|TRBJ2-1
TGTGCCAGCAGCTCACTAGACGGCTACAATGAGCAGTTCTTC
CASSSLDGYNEQFF
>TRBV11-2|once|NA|TRBJ2-7
TGTGCCAGCAGCTTAGGGGGGACTCCTTACGAGCAGTACTTC
CASSLGGTPYEQYF
>TRBV4-1|NA|NA|TRBJ1-1
TGCGCCAGCAGCCAAGTCGGGACACCGAACACTGAAGCTTTCTTT
CASSQVGTPNTEAFF
>TRBV10-3|NA|NA|TRBJ2-1
TGTGCCATCAGTCTCCTTTCCTACAATGAGCAGTTCTTC
CAISLLSYNEQFF
>TRBV19|NA|NA|TRBJ1-5
TGTGCCAGTAGTATCACCCCATGGGGACAAAGCAATCAGCCCCAGCATTTT
CASSITPWGQSNQPQHF
>TRBV2|NA|NA|TRBJ1-5
TGTGCCAGCTCCACCGGGACAAATAGCAATCAGCCCCAGCATTTT
CASSTGTNSNQPQHF
>TRBV7-7|NA|NA|TRBJ1-6
TGTGCTAGCAGCTTAGTTAGCGGATCCAATTCACCCCTCCACTTT
CASSLVSGSNSPLHF
>TRBV19|NA|TRBD2|TRBJ2-1
TGTGCCAGTAGTACCCCCGGTCTTAGCGGGGGTTACAATGAGCAGTTCTTC
CASSTPGLSGGYNEQFF
>TRBV11-2|NA|TRBD1|TRBJ1-5
TGTGCCAGCAGCGTCGACAGGGGGCAGCCCCAGCATTTT
CASSVDRGQPQHF
>TRBV29-1|NA|NA|TRBJ2-5
TGCAGCTCCCCAGTGGGGGGGACCCAGTACTTC
CSSPVGGTQYF
>TRBV11-2|NA|TRBD1|TRBJ1-2
TGTGCCAGCAGCTCGGGACAGGGGAGGCCCCTCTATGGCTACACCTTC
CASSSGQGRPLYGYTF
>TRBV2|NA|NA|TRBJ2-5
TGTGCCAGGGGGACACTGGGAAGCACCCAGTACTTC
CARGTLGSTQYF
>TRBV2|NA|TRBD1|TRBJ1-2
TGTGCCAGCAGGAAAATACGACAGGGGGTAACAGGCTACACCTTC
CASRKIRQGVTGYTF
>TRBV28|NA|TRBD1|TRBJ1-1
TGTGCCAGCAGCCGGGGACAGCTTGAAGCTTTCTTT
CASSRGQLEAFF
>TRBV28|few|NA|TRBJ2-7
TGTGCCAGCAGTTTAGCAGCGCGCTACGAGCAGTACTTC
CASSLAARYEQYF
>TRBV6-5|NA|TRBD1|TRBJ1-1
TGTGCCAGCAGTTCGGGACAGTATAACACTGAAGCTTTCTTT
CASSSGQYNTEAFF
>TRBV7-2|NA|TRBD2|TRBJ2-1
TGTGCCAGCAGCTTGAGCGGGACCGCATACAATGAGCAGTTCTTC
CASSLSGTAYNEQFF
>TRBV4-3|NA|TRBD2|TRBJ2-7
TGCGCCAGCAGCCAAGTTTTTAAAACTAGCGCTAACGAGCAGTACTTC
CASSQVFKTSANEQYF
>TRBV4-1|NA|NA|TRBJ2-5
TGCGCCAGCAGCCTTGTGGGGGGACAAGAGACCCAGTACTTC
CASSLVGGQETQYF
>TRBV30|NA|NA|TRBJ1-1
TGTGCCTGGACTGTCCGCAGGGAAGCTTTCTTT
CAWTVRREAFF
>TRBV3-1/TRBV3-2|NA|NA|TRBJ1-5
TGTGCCAGCAGCCAAGTCGGTATAGATCAGCCCCAGCATTTT
CASSQVGIDQPQHF
>TRBV5-1|NA|TRBD2|TRBJ2-7
TGCGCCAGCAGCTTGACCGGGGGGGTATACGAGCAGTACTTC
CASSLTGGVYEQYF
>TRBV4-1|NA|NA|TRBJ2-7
TGCGCCAGCAGCCAAGTAGGACATTCCTACGAGCAGTACTTC
CASSQVGHSYEQYF
>TRBV6-5|few|NA|TRBJ1-4
TGTGCCAGCAGTCCAGGGGTTTCTAATGAAAAACTGTTTTTT
CASSPGVSNEKLFF
>TRBV4-1|NA|NA|TRBJ1-5
TGCGCCAGCAGCCAAGACAGGGTAAGTCAGCCCCAGCATTTT
CASSQDRVSQPQHF
>TRBV7-6|NA|NA|TRBJ1-1
TGTGCCAGCAGCAGAATACAGGTAGGGGACACTGAAGCTTTCTTT
CASSRIQVGDTEAFF
>TRBV7-9|few|TRBD2|TRBJ2-1
TGTGCCAGCAGCCGTAGCGGGAGGGCCGTCGCCTACAATGAGCAGTTCTTC
CASSRSGRAVAYNEQFF
>TRBV27|NA|TRBD1|TRBJ1-6
TGTGCCAGCAGTCCTCAGGGGGGACCCCTCCACTTT
CASSPQGGPLHF
>TRBV25-1|NA|NA|TRBJ2-3
TGTGCCAGCAGTTATTCCGGGACAGATACGCAGTATTTT
CASSYSGTDTQYF
>TRBV28|NA|NA|TRBJ1-2
TGTGCCAGCAGTTTAGCCAGATATGGCTACACCTTC
CASSLARYGYTF
>TRBV19|NA|NA|TRBJ1-5
TGTGCCAGTAGTTCGGGGGGGTGGCAGCCCCAGCATTTT
CASSSGGWQPQHF
>TRBV20-1|NA|NA|TRBJ2-3
TGCAGTGCGAACGACAATTCTGCGCAGTATTTT
CSANDNSAQYF